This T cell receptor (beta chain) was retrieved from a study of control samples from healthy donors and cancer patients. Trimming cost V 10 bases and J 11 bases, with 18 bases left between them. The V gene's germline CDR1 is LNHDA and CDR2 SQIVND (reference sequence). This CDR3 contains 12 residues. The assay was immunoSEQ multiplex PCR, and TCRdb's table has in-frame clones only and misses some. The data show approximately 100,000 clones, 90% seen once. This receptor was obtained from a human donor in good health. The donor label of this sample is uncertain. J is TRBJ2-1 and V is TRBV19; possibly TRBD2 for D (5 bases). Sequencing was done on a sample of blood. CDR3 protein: CATTLAGGKQFF. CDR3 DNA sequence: TGTGCCACCACGCTTGCGGGCGGAAAGCAGTTCTTC.